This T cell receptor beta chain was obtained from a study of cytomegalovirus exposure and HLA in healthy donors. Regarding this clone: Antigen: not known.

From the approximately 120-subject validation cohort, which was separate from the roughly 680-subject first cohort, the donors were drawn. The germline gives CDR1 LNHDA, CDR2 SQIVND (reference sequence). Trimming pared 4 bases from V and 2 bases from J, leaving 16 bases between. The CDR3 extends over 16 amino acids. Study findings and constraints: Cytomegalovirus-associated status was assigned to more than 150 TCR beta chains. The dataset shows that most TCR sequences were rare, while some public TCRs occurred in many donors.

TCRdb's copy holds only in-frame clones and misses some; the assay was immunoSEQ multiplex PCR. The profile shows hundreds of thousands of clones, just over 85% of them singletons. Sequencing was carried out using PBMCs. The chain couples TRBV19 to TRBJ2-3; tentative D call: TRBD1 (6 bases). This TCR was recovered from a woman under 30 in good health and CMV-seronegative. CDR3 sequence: CASSRTRGQNTDTQYF. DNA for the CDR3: TGTGCCAGTAGTAGGACTCGGGGACAAAACACAGATACGCAGTATTTT.